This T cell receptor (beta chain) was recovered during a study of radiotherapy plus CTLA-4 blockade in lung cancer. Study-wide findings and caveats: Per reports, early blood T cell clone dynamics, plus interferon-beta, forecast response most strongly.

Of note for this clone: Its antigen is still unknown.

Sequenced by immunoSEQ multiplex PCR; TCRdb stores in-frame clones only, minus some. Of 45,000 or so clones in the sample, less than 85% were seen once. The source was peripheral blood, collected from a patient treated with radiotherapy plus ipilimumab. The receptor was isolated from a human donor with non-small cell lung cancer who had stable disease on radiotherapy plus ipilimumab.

The CDR3 DNA reads TGTGCCAGCACCCCTAGCGAGACCCAGTACTTC. It yields the protein CASTPSETQYF. The rearrangement joins TRBV6-6 to TRBJ2-5, with a tentative D call TRBD2 (5 bases). The CDR3 contains 11 residues. Trimming shortened V by 7 bases and J by 5 bases, and 8 bases separated the two germline ends. Germline loops: CDR1 MNHNY, CDR2 SVGAGI (reference sequence).